The 10 T cell receptor beta chains reported below all come from one sample, sequenced in a study of T cells in narcolepsy. Profiling relied on immunoSEQ multiplex PCR, and the TCRdb table lists in-frame clones only, not all of them. The data hold more than 30,000 clones, with roughly four fifths observed a single time. Material: CD45RA- memory CD4+ T cells from PBMCs. These TCRs come from a human donor with narcolepsy.

CDR3 region: CASSSTGINTEAFF. As DNA, the CDR3 is TGTGCCAGCAGCTCGACAGGGATCAACACTGAAGCTTTCTTT. The rearrangement joins TRBV7-8 to TRBJ1-1; 7 bases agree with TRBD1. The germline gives CDR1 SGHVS, CDR2 FQNEAQ. This CDR3 has 14 residues. The J segment lost 2 bases and the V segment lost 4 bases, leaving 4 bases of the junction unmatched. Complete variable domain (other parts from reference TRBV7-8 and TRBJ1-1): GAGVSQSPRYKVAKRGQDVALRCDPISGHVSLFWYQQALGQGPEFLTYFQNEAQLDKSGLPSDRFFAERPEGSVSTLKIQRTQQEDSAVYLCASSSTGINTEAFFGQGTRLTVV.

This chain joins TRBV9 and TRBJ2-6; 11 bases are a match to TRBD1. Germline assignment: CDR1 SGDLS and CDR2 YYNGEE. Trimming at V came to 0 bases and at J to 1 base, leaving 12 bases not matched to a gene. The CDR3 contains 21 residues. The CDR3 DNA sequence: TGTGCCAGCAGCGTAGCTAAGGGGACAGGGGGAGTTTTTTCTGGGGCCAACGTCCTGACTTTC. Protein: CASSVAKGTGGVFSGANVLTF.

The chain links TRBV30 to TRBJ1-3; D is ambiguous. CDR1 is GTSNPN and CDR2 is SVGIG in the germline V gene (reference sequence). CDR3 size: 13 residues. The CDR3 sequence is CGYELFSGNTIYF. The CDR3 nucleotides read TGTGGGTACGAGCTCTTCTCTGGAAACACCATATATTTT. The full variable domain, rest sourced from reference TRBV30 and TRBJ1-3, is SQTIHQWPATLVQPVGSPLSLECTVEGTSNPNLYWYRQAAGRGLQLLFYSVGIGQISSEVPQNLSASRPQDRQFILSSKKLLLSDSGFYLCGYELFSGNTIYFGEGSWLTVV.

A single count supports this clone. The chain is built from TRBV4-1 and TRBJ2-7; no firm D call. The CDR3 totals 13 residues. V lost 0 bases, J lost 7 bases, and 10 bases lay in between. Germline V gene sequence: CDR1 MGHRA, CDR2 YSYEKL. The CDR3 DNA reads TGCGCCAGCAGCCAAGAAAGCCCCGGTGAGCAGTACTTC. Its protein is CASSQESPGEQYF.

The rearrangement joins TRBV21-1 to TRBJ1-1; the table's D gene call, TRBD1, was not cross checked with the DNA. TRBV21-1 is a known pseudogene. This CDR3 comprises 16 residues. The DNA of the CDR3 is TGTGCCAGCATGGGGGACAGGTCCCTCATGAACACTGAAGCTTTCTTT. Translated, it gives CASMGDRSLMNTEAFF.

Turning to this clone: At one end the junction does not follow the germline gene, possibly because of a read error. The CDR3 DNA reads as TGTGCCAGCTCGCCACGGGAGAACACCGGGGAGCTGTTTTTT. This sequence encodes CASSPRENTGELFF. The chain couples TRBV18 to TRBJ2-2; the D gene is possibly TRBD2 (5 bases). CDR1 and CDR2 (germline): KGHSH, LQKENI. The CDR3 contains 14 residues.

Written as DNA, the CDR3 is TGTGCCAGCAGCGTTATGTCAGGGTCAGATACGCAGTATTTT. Translation: CASSVMSGSDTQYF. The chain has TRBV9 and TRBJ2-3, with a weak D call TRBD1 (5 bases). The CDR3 covers 14 residues. Germline assignment: CDR1 SGDLS and CDR2 YYNGEE. The ends were cut back, 2 bases at V and 4 bases at J, with 11 bases in the middle.

V usage is TRBV12-2 and J usage is TRBJ2-7; TRBD2, the D gene given by the table, was not confirmed from the DNA. TRBV12-2 represents a pseudogene. The CDR3 spans 20 residues. The CDR3 nucleotides are TGTGCAAGTCGCTTAGAAGGAGTTGGTAGCGGGGGGGCCGTATCCTACGAGCAGTACTTC. This translates into CASRLEGVGSGGAVSYEQYF.

The chain links TRBV30 to TRBJ2-1; possibly TRBD2 for D (6 bases). The CDR3 consists of 13 residues. Trimming took 5 bases from V and 9 from J, leaving 17 bases between them. Per the germline V gene, CDR1 is GTSNPN and CDR2 is SVGIG (reference sequence). The CDR3 reads CAWGLGAGGEQFF. The CDR3 DNA reads TGTGCCTGGGGCCTGGGCGCCGGGGGTGAGCAGTTCTTC.

The V gene is TRBV5-5, the J gene TRBJ2-3, with 7 bases that match TRBD1. Germline loops: CDR1 SGHKS, CDR2 YYEKEE (reference sequence). CDR3 length: 14 amino acids. V shed 5 bases and J 2 bases; nucleotides not matched to a gene: 5. The CDR3 loop reads CASSLTGNTDTQYF. The CDR3 DNA sequence: TGTGCCAGCAGTTTGACAGGGAACACAGATACGCAGTATTTT. Combining the CDR3 with reference TRBV5-5 and TRBJ2-3 gives the whole variable domain DAGVTQSPTHLIKTRGQQVTLRCSPISGHKSVSWYQQVLGQGPQFIFQYYEKEERGRGNFPDRFSARQFPNYSSELNVNALLLGDSALYLCASSLTGNTDTQYFGPGTRLTVL.